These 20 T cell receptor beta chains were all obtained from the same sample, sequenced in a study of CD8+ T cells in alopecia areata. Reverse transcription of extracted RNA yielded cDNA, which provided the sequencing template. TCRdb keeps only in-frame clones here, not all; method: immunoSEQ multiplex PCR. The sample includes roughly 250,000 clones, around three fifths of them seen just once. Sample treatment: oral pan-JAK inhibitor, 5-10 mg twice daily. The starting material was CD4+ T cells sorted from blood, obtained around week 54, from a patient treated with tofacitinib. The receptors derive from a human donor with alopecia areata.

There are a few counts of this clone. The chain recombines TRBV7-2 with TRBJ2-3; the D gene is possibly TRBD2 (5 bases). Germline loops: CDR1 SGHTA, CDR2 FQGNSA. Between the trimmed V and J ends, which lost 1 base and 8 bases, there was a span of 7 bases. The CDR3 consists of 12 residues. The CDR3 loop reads CASSLDEGTQYF. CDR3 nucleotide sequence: TGTGCCAGCAGCTTAGACGAGGGTACGCAGTATTTT.

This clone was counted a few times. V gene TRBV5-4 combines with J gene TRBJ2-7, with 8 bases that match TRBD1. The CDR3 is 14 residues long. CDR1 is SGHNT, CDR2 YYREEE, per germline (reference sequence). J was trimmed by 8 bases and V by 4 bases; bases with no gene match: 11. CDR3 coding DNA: TGTGCCAGCAGCCGGGTTGAAGGACAGGGAAAGCAGTACTTC. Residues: CASSRVEGQGKQYF.

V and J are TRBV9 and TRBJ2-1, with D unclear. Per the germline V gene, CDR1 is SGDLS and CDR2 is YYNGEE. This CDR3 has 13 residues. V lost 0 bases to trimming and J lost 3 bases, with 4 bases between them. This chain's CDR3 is CASSVGNYNEQFF. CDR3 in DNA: TGTGCCAGCAGCGTAGGTAACTACAATGAGCAGTTCTTC.

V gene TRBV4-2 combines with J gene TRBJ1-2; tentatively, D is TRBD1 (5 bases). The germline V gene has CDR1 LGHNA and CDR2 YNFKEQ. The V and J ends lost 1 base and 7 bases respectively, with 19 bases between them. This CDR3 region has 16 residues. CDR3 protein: CASSQGGPGLSFGYTF. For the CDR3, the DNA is TGTGCCAGCAGCCAAGGGGGCCCAGGGTTGTCTTTTGGCTACACCTTC.

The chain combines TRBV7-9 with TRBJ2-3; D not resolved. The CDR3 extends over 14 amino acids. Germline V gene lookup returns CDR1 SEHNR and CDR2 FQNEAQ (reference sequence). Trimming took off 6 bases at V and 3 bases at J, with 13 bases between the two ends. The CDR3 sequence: CASSHPIGTDTQYF. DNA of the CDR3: TGTGCCAGCAGTCACCCTATCGGTACAGATACGCAGTATTTT.

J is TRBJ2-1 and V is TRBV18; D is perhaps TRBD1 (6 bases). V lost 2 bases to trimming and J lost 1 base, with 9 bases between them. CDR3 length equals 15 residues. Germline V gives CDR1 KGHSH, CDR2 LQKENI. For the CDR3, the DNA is TGTGCCAGCTCACCAATACAGGGATCCTACAATGAGCAGTTCTTC. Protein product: CASSPIQGSYNEQFF.

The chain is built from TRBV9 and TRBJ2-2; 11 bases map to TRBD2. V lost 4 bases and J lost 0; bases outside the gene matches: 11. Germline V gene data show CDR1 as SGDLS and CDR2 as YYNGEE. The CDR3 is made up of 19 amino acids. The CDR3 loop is CASSTPGLAVLANTGELFF. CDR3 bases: TGTGCCAGCAGCACCCCGGGACTAGCGGTTCTCGCGAACACCGGGGAGCTGTTTTTT. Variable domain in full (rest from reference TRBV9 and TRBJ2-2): DSGVTQTPKHLITATGQRVTLRCSPRSGDLSVYWYQQSLDQGLQFLIQYYNGEERAKGNILERFSAQQFPDLHSELNLSSLELGDSALYFCASSTPGLAVLANTGELFFGEGSRLTVL.

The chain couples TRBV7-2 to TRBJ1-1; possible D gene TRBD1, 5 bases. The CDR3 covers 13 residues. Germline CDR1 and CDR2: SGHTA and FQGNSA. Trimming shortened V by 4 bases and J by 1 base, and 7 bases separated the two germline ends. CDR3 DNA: TGTGCCAGCAGCTCTGGGACGAACACTGAAGCTTTCTTT. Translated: CASSSGTNTEAFF.

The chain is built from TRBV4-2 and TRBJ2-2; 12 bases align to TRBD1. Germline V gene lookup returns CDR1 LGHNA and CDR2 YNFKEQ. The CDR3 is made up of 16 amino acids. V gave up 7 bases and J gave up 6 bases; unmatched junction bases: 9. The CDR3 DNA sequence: TGTGCCAGCACTCAACCGGGGACAGGGGGCCCCGGGGAGCTGTTTTTT. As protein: CASTQPGTGGPGELFF.

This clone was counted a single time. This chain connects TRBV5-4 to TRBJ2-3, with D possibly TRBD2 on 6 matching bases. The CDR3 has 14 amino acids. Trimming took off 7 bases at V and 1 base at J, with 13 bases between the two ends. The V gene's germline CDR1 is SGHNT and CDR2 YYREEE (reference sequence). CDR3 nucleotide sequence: TGTGCCAGCGCCCCCGGGACTGGCACAGATACGCAGTATTTT. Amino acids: CASAPGTGTDTQYF.

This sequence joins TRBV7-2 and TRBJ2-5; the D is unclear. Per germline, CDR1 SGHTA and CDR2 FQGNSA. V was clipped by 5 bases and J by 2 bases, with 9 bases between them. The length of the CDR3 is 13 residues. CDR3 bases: TGTGCCAGCAGCCAGAAATATCAAGAGACCCAGTACTTC. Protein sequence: CASSQKYQETQYF.

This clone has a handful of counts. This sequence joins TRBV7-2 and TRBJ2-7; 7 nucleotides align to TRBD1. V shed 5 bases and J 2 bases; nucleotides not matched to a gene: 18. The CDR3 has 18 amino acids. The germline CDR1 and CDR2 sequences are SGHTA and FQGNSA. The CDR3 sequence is CASSPRGLAGGRTYEQYF. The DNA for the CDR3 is TGTGCCAGCAGCCCTAGGGGGCTGGCGGGCGGGCGGACCTACGAGCAGTACTTC.

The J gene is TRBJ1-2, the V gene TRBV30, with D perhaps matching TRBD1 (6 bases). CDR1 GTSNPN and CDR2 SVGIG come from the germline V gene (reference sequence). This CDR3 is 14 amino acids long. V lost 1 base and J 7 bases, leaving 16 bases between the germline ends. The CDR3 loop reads CAWSGGRGLRGYTF. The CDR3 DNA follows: TGTGCCTGGAGTGGCGGCAGGGGTCTTCGTGGCTACACCTTC.

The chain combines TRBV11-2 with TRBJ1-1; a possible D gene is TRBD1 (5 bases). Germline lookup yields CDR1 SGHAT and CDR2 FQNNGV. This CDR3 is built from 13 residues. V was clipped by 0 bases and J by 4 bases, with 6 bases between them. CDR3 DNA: TGTGCCAGCAGCTTAGAGACAGTCACTGAAGCTTTCTTT. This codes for CASSLETVTEAFF.

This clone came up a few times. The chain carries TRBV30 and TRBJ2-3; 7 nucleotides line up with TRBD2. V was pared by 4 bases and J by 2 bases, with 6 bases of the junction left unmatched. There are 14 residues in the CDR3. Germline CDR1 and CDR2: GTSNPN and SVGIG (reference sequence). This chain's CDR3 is CAWTASGYTDTQYF. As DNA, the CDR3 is TGTGCCTGGACGGCTAGCGGTTACACAGATACGCAGTATTTT.

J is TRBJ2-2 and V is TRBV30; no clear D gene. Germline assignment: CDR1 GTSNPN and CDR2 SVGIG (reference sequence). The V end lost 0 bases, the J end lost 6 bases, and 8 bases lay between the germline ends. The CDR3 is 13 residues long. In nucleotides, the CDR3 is TGTGCCTGGAGTGTAATAGGGTCCGGGGAGCTGTTTTTT. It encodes CAWSVIGSGELFF.

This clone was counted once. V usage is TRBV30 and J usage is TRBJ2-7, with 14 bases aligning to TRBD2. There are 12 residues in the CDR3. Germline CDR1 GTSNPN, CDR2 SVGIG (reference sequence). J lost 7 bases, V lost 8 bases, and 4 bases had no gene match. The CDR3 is CAGTSGGREQYF. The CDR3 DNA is TGTGCCGGGACTAGCGGGGGAAGGGAGCAGTACTTC.

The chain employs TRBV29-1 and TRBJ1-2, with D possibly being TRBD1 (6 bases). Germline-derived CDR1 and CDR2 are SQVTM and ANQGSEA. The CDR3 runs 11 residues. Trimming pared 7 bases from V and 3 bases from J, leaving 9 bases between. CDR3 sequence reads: CSAAGDYGYTF. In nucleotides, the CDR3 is TGCAGCGCGGCAGGGGACTATGGCTACACCTTC.

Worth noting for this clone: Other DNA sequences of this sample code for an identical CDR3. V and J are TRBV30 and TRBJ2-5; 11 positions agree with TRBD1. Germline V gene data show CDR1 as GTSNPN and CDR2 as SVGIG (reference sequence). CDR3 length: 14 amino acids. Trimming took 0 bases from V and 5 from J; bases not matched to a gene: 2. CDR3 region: CAWSVGTGGETQYF. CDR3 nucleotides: TGTGCCTGGAGTGTAGGGACAGGGGGGGAGACCCAGTACTTC.

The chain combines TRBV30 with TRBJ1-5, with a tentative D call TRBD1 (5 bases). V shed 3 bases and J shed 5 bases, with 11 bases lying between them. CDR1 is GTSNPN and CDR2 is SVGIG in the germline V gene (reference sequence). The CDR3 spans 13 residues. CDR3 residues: CAWSAGLDQPQHF. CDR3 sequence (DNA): TGTGCCTGGAGCGCAGGGTTGGATCAGCCCCAGCATTTT.